The sequence of this TCR beta chain was determined in a study of beta chain features in type 1 diabetes. Whole-study findings and limits: In all four CD4+ subsets, TCRB CDR3 length was significantly, moderately reduced in type 1 diabetes.

Concerning this clone itself: Its target is not known.

Reverse transcribing all isolated RNA meant expressed TCRB transcripts were sequenced. Using immunoSEQ multiplex PCR, the repertoire was profiled, and TCRdb retains in-frame clones only, with some absent. The repertoire holds 550,000 to 850,000 clones, with about an eighth as singletons. It was via CD45RO/CCR7/CD25/CD127/CD95/CD27 that CD4+ naive, central memory, regulatory and stem cell-like memory cells were sorted. The CDR3 is 16 amino acids. The V gene's germline CDR1 is SGDLS and CDR2 YYNGEE. J gave up 7 bases and V 3 bases, and 10 bases lay outside the gene matches. This clonotype was obtained from a man aged 18 to 30 with type 1 diabetes. The sequencing input was naive CD4+ T cells from blood. V usage is TRBV9 and J usage is TRBJ2-2, with 9 bases identical to TRBD2. The DNA for the CDR3 is TGTGCCAGCAGCGGCCCGGTAGCGGGGGACGACGGGGAGCTGTTTTTT. Amino acid sequence: CASSGPVAGDDGELFF.